These 21 T cell receptor beta chains originate from one sample sequenced in a study of human T cells and chemical hapten exposure. Time point: patch test 1, 2 weeks after DPC sensitization. Documented treatment: therapeutic diphenylcyclopropenone sensitization with weekly scalp DPC. One entry per CDR3 protein, called by TCRdb with MiXCR from the RACE reads. The sample comprises about 380,000 distinct CDR3 sequences, 4.8% of which are singletons, and around 2% rests with the top ten. The sequences come from whole blood, collected in connection with sensitization to the hapten diphenylcyclopropenone (DPC). The source of these receptors is a woman in her fifties or sixties with alopecia areata. Some clones in this sample may be carry-over from other donors' samples.

Remarks on this clonotype: This clone may be a read error of a much larger clone one base away. This sequence joins TRBV10-3 and TRBJ2-2; 7 bases agree with TRBD2. CDR1 ENHRY and CDR2 SYGVKD come from the germline V gene. With 8 bases clipped from V and 5 bases from J, the junction kept 14 bases outside the gene matches. The CDR3 spans 16 residues. The CDR3 sequence: CAIALDSGKGTGELFF. As DNA, the CDR3 is TGTGCCATCGCCCTTGACAGCGGGAAAGGGACCGGGGAGCTGTTTTTT.

In its sample, this clonotype was seen many times. One junction end disagrees with the germline gene, perhaps due to a read error. The rearrangement uses TRBV27 and TRBJ2-7, with 9 bases aligning to TRBD1. The germline CDR1 and CDR2 sequences are MNHEY and SMNVEV (reference sequence). The CDR3 spans 13 residues. CDR3 DNA: TGCGCCAGCAGCTTGACAGGGGGCTACGAGCAGTACTTC. As protein: CASSLTGGYEQYF.

Many counts were recorded for this clonotype. The chain has TRBV20-1 and TRBJ2-2; a weak D match, TRBD2 (5 bases). Germline CDR1 is DFQATT and CDR2 is SNEGSKA (reference sequence). CDR3 length equals 14 residues. Trimming removed 6 bases at V and 4 bases at J, with 15 bases between. CDR3 in DNA: TGCAGTGCACCCAGGCTCCGGGGCACCGGGGAGCTGTTTTTT. Residues: CSAPRLRGTGELFF.

The chain links TRBV19 to TRBJ2-1; TRBD2 agrees at 14 bases. The junction had 7 bases not matched to a gene; V was cut back by 10 bases and J by 8 bases. The germline CDR1 and CDR2 sequences are LNHDA and SQIVND (reference sequence). This CDR3 comprises 14 residues. The CDR3 DNA reads TGTGCCACTAGACTAGCGGGAGGGTTGGATGAGCAGTTCTTC. Its protein product is CATRLAGGLDEQFF.

This clonotype was counted only a few times. The V call is TRBV10-3, the J call TRBJ2-1; D not resolved. Trimming left V 4 bases short and J 5 bases short, with 6 bases between. The CDR3 consists of 12 residues. In germline, CDR1 is ENHRY, CDR2 SYGVKD. DNA for the CDR3: TGTGCCATCAGTGCGGCGGACAATGAGCAGTTCTTC. Encoded protein: CAISAADNEQFF.

J is TRBJ1-1 and V is TRBV9; D not resolved. Germline V gene lookup returns CDR1 SGDLS and CDR2 YYNGEE. This CDR3 region has 15 residues. Trimming took off 0 bases at V and 3 bases at J, with 12 bases between the two ends. CDR3 amino acids: CASSVARDSYTEAFF. CDR3 sequence (DNA): TGTGCCAGCAGCGTAGCGAGGGATTCGTACACTGAAGCTTTCTTT.

The chain recombines TRBV12-3 or TRBV12-4 with TRBJ1-6, with TRBD1 as a possible D gene (5 bases). This CDR3 region has 12 residues. V gave up 5 bases and J gave up 10 bases, with 9 bases separating them. In nucleotides, the CDR3 is TGTGCCAGCAGTACCTGGGGGTCACCCCTCCACTTT. Residues: CASSTWGSPLHF.

This chain connects TRBV7-2 to TRBJ1-1, with D possibly matching TRBD1 (6 bases). The CDR3 runs to 14 residues. Germline CDR1 and CDR2: SGHTA and FQGNSA. Trimming stripped 5 bases from V and 8 bases from J, with 18 bases between. The CDR3 sequence: CASSPTPRDKEAFF. Here the CDR3 DNA reads TGTGCCAGCAGCCCAACCCCCCGGGACAAGGAAGCTTTCTTT.

The chain uses TRBV3-1 and TRBJ1-1; D perhaps matches TRBD1 (5 bases). Germline V CDR1 and CDR2: LGHDT, YNNKEL (reference sequence). Deletions cut 10 bases from V and 1 base from J, with 16 bases between. The CDR3 covers 14 residues. The CDR3 sequence is CATSPRGTNTEAFF. In DNA, the CDR3 is TGTGCCACTAGCCCGCGGGGGACGAACACTGAAGCTTTCTTT.

This clonotype was counted a few times. V usage is TRBV6-2 or TRBV6-3 and J usage is TRBJ2-1, with 13 bases fitting TRBD2. Germline V gives CDR1 MNHEY, CDR2 SVGEGT. V trimming: 4 bases; J trimming: 9 bases; junction bases outside the gene matches: 9. The CDR3 totals 16 residues. The CDR3 coding sequence is TGTGCCAGCAGTTCCCTTGGACTAGCGGGAGTCTCTGAGCAGTTCTTC. Translating it yields CASSSLGLAGVSEQFF.

This clonotype occurred many times. The chain has TRBV6-2 or TRBV6-3 and TRBJ1-1, with 9 bases that match TRBD1. Germline CDR1 is MNHEY and CDR2 is SVGEGT. The junction had 7 bases not matched to a gene; V was cut back by 8 bases and J by 6 bases. There are 13 residues in the CDR3. CDR3 amino acids: CASGGQGAAEAFF. As DNA, the CDR3 is TGTGCCAGCGGGGGACAGGGTGCCGCTGAAGCTTTCTTT.

This clonotype was seen at least ten times. V is TRBV12-5 and J is TRBJ2-5, with D perhaps assigned TRBD1 or TRBD2 (5 bases each). V lost 7 bases and J lost 1, with 16 bases in between. The CDR3 contains 15 residues. Germline CDR1 reads LGHNT; CDR2 reads FRNRAP. Here the CDR3 DNA reads TGTGCTAGTGCAAAGGCTAGGGGACCCCAAGAGACCCAGTACTTC. It yields the protein CASAKARGPQETQYF.

This clonotype came up many times. J is TRBJ2-3 and V is TRBV7-8; 8 bases match TRBD2. V shed 4 bases and J 4 bases; nucleotides not matched to a gene: 10. CDR3 length equals 16 residues. Germline V CDR1 and CDR2: SGHVS, FQNEAQ. CDR3: CASSSPGGGRADTQYF. In DNA, the CDR3 is TGTGCCAGCAGCTCCCCTGGCGGGGGGAGGGCAGATACGCAGTATTTT.

The genes are TRBV12-2 and TRBJ2-2. TRBV12-2 is recorded as a pseudogene. This CDR3 is built from 15 residues. The CDR3 DNA is TGTGCAAGCTTAGGATTAGGCTTAAGCACCGGGGAGCTGTTTTTT. It codes for CASLGLGLSTGELFF.

V is TRBV9 and J is TRBJ2-1, with 10 bases aligning to TRBD1. V was pared by 0 bases and J by 5 bases, with 2 bases of the junction left unmatched. From germline, CDR1 is SGDLS and CDR2 YYNGEE. The CDR3 is 15 residues long. This chain's CDR3 is CASSVGQGAHNEQFF. The DNA for the CDR3 is TGTGCCAGCAGCGTAGGACAGGGGGCCCACAATGAGCAGTTCTTC.

This clonotype was observed at least ten times. The chain carries TRBV4-3 and TRBJ2-7; perhaps TRBD2 as D (6 bases). Per germline, CDR1 LGHNA and CDR2 YSLEER. The V gene lost 3 bases and the J gene lost 4 bases, with 19 bases spanning the gap. This CDR3 contains 16 residues. CDR3 loop: CASSHRAGGEGYEQYF. The CDR3 coding sequence is TGCGCCAGCAGCCACCGGGCCGGGGGAGAAGGGTACGAGCAGTACTTC.

This clonotype was detected many times. This chain uses TRBV9 with TRBJ2-3; 10 bases fit TRBD2. Unmatched junction bases numbered 3, after V lost 2 bases and J lost 3 bases. This CDR3 spans 15 amino acids. Germline V lookup: CDR1 SGDLS, CDR2 YYNGEE. CDR3 in amino acids: CASSVGLAETDTQYF. CDR3 in DNA: TGTGCCAGCAGCGTCGGACTAGCGGAAACAGATACGCAGTATTTT.

This clonotype showed up many times. The rearrangement joins TRBV29-1 to TRBJ2-2; D assignment may be TRBD1 or TRBD2 (5 bases each). The CDR3 has 14 residues. Trimming took off 6 bases at V and 4 bases at J, with 15 bases between the two ends. Germline V gives CDR1 SQVTM, CDR2 ANQGSEA. CDR3 DNA: TGCAGCGTCGCCTGGGACCGTAGCACCGGGGAGCTGTTTTTT. Translating gives CSVAWDRSTGELFF.

V is TRBV5-1 and J is TRBJ1-4; maybe TRBD1 (6 bases). CDR1 is SGHRS and CDR2 is YFSETQ in the germline V gene. V was cut by 3 bases and J by 8 bases, with 14 bases left in between. This CDR3 has 14 residues. Here the CDR3 reads CASSSDSPPEKLFF. Here the CDR3 DNA reads TGCGCCAGCAGCTCGGACAGTCCGCCAGAAAAACTGTTTTTT.

This clonotype was seen a single time. The rearrangement joins TRBV27 to TRBJ2-3, with 8 bases identical to TRBD2. Germline CDR1 is MNHEY and CDR2 is SMNVEV (reference sequence). The V gene end was trimmed by 4 bases and the J gene end by 6 bases; junction bases not matched to a gene: 3. This CDR3 region has 13 residues. CDR3 residues: CASSWTSKDTQYF. The CDR3 DNA is TGTGCCAGCAGTTGGACTAGCAAGGATACGCAGTATTTT.

This clonotype was counted many times. The chain carries TRBV7-8 and TRBJ2-3; 9 nucleotides agree with TRBD2. The CDR3 spans 15 residues. V shed 5 bases, J shed 6 bases, and the junction held 9 bases outside the gene matches. CDR1 SGHVS and CDR2 FQNEAQ come from the germline V gene. The CDR3 is CASSMGLAIRDTQYF. The CDR3 nucleotides are TGTGCCAGCAGCATGGGACTAGCAATTCGGGATACGCAGTATTTT.